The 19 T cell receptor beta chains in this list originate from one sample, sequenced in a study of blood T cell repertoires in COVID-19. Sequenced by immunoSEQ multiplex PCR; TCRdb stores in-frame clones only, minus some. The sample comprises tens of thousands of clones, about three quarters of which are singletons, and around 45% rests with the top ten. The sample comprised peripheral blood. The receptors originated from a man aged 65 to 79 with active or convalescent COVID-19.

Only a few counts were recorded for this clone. CDR3 sequence (DNA): TGCGCCAGCAGCCAAGGAGGTAGCGGGAGTGAGCGTATCACAGATACGCAGTATTTT. Translated: CASSQGGSGSERITDTQYF. This chain links TRBV4-3 with TRBJ2-3; 9 bases line up with TRBD2. This CDR3 has 19 amino acids. The V gene end was trimmed by 1 base and the J gene end by 2 bases; junction bases not matched to a gene: 13. Germline CDR1 LGHNA, CDR2 YSLEER.

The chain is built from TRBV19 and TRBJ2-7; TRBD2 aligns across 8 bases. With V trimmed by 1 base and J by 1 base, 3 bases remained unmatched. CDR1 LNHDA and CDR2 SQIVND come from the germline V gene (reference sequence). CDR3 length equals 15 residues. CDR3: CASSIAGGGSYEQYF. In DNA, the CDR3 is TGTGCCAGTAGTATAGCCGGGGGGGGATCCTACGAGCAGTACTTC.

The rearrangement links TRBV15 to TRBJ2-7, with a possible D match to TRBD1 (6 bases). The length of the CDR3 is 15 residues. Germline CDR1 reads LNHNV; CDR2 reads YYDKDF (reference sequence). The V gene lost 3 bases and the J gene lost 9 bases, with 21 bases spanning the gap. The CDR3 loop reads CATSSPGTPGKGQYF. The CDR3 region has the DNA TGTGCCACCAGCAGCCCCGGGACACCCGGAAAGGGGCAGTACTTC.

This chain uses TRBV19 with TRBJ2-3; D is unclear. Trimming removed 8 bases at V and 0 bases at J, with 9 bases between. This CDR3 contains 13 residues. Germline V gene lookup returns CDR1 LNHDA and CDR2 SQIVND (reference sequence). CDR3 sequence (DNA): TGTGCCAGTGCGGTCATTAGCACAGATACGCAGTATTTT. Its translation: CASAVISTDTQYF.

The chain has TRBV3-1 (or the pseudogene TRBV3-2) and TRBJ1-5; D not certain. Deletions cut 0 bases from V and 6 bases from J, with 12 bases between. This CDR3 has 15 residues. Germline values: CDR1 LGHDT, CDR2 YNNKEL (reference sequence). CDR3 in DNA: TGTGCCAGCAGCCAAGATCTGGGCAGAACTCAGCCCCAGCATTTT. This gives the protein CASSQDLGRTQPQHF.

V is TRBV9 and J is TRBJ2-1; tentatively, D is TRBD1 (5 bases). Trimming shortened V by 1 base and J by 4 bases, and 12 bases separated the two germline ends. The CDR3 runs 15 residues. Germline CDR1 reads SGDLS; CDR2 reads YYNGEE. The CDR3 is CASSVSTGGYNEQFF. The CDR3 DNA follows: TGTGCCAGCAGCGTATCCACAGGCGGATACAATGAGCAGTTCTTC.

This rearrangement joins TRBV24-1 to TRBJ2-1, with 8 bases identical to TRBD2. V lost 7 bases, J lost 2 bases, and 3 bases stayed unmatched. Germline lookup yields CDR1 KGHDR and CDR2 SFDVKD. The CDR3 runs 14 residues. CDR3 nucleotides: TGTGCCACCAGCCGAGCGGGGGCCTACAATGAGCAGTTCTTC. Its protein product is CATSRAGAYNEQFF.

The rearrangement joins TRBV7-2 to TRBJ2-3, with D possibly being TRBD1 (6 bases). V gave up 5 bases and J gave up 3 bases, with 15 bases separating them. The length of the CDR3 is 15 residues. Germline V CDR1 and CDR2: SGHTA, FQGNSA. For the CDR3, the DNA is TGTGCCAGCAGCACGGGACACTATAGGACAGATACGCAGTATTTT. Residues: CASSTGHYRTDTQYF.

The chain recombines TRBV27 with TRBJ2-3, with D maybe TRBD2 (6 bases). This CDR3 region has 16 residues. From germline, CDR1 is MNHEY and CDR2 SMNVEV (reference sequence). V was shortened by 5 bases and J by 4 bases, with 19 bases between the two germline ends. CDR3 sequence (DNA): TGTGCCAGCAGTGGCTTGTGGGGGAGGTTCGCAGATACGCAGTATTTT. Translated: CASSGLWGRFADTQYF.

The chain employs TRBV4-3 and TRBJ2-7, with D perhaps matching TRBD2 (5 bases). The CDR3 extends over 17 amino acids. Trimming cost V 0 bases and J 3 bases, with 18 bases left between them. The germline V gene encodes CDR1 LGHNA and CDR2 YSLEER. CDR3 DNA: TGCGCCAGCAGCCAAGAGTGGGAGACCCTAGGAGACTACGAGCAGTACTTC. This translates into CASSQEWETLGDYEQYF.

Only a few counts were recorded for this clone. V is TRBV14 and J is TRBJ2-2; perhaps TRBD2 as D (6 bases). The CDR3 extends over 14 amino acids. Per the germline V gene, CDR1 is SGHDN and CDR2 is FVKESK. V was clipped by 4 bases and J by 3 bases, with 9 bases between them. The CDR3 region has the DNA TGTGCCAGCAGCCGGGGACTTTACACCGGGGAGCTGTTTTTT. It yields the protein CASSRGLYTGELFF.

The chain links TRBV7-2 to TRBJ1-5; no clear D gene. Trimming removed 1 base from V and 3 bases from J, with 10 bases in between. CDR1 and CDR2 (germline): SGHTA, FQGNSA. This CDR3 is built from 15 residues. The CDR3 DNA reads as TGTGCCAGCAGCTTAGACGGACTGCACAATCAGCCCCAGCATTTT. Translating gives CASSLDGLHNQPQHF.

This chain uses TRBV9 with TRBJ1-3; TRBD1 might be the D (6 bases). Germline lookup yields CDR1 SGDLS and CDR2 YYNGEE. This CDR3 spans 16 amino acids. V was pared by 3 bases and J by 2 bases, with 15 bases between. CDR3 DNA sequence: TGTGCCAGCAGCGCCCGGGACATCTTCACTGGAAACACCATATATTTT. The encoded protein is CASSARDIFTGNTIYF.

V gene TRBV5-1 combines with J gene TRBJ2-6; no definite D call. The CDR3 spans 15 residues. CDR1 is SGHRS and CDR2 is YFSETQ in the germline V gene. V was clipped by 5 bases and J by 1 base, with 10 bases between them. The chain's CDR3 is CASRMAGSGANVLTF. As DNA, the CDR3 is TGCGCCAGCAGAATGGCAGGATCTGGGGCCAACGTCCTGACTTTC.

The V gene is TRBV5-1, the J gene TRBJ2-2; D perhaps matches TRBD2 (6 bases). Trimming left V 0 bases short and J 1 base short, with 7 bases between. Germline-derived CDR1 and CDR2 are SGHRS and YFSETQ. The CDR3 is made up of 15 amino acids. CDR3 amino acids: CASSLAGVNTGELFF. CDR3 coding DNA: TGCGCCAGCAGCTTGGCGGGAGTGAACACCGGGGAGCTGTTTTTT.

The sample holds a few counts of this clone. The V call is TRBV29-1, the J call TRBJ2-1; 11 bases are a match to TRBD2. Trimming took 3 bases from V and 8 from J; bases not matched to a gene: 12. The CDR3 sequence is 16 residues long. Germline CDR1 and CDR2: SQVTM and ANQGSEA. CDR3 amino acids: CSVDRGSGRAFDEQFF. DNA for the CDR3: TGCAGCGTTGATAGGGGTAGCGGGAGGGCTTTCGATGAGCAGTTCTTC.

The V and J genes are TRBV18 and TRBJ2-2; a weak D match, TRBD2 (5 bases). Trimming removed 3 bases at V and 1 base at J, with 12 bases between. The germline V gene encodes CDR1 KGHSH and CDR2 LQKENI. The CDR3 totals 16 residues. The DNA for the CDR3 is TGTGCCAGCTCACCGGTTCCGGGAATGAACACCGGGGAGCTGTTTTTT. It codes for CASSPVPGMNTGELFF.

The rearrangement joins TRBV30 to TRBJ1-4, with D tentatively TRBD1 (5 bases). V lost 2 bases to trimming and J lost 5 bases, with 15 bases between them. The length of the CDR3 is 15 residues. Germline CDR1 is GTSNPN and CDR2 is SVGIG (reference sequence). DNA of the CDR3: TGTGCCTGGAGTACTACTGACAGCTACAATGAAAAACTGTTTTTT. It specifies CAWSTTDSYNEKLFF.

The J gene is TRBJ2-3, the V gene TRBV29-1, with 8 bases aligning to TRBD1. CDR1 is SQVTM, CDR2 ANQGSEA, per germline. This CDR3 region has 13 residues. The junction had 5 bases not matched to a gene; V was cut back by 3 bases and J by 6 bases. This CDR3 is CSVDSGGKDTQYF. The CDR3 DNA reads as TGCAGCGTTGACTCAGGGGGCAAGGATACGCAGTATTTT.